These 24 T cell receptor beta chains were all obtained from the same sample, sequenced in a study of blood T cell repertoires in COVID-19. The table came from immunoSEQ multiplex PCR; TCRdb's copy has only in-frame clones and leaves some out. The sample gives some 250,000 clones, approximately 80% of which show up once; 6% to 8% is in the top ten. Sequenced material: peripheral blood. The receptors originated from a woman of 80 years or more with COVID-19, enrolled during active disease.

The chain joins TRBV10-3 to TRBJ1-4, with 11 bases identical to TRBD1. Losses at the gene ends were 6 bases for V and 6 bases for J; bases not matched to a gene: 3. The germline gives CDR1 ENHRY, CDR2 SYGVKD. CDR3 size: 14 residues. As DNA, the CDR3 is TGTGCCATCAGAGCGGGACAGGGGGATGAAAAACTGTTTTTT. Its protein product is CAIRAGQGDEKLFF.

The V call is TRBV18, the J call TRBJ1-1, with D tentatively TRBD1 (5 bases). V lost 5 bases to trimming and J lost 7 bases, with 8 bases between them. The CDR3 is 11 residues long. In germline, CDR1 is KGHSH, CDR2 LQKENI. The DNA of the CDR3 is TGTGCCAGCTCATTGCAGGGTGAAGCTTTCTTT. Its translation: CASSLQGEAFF.

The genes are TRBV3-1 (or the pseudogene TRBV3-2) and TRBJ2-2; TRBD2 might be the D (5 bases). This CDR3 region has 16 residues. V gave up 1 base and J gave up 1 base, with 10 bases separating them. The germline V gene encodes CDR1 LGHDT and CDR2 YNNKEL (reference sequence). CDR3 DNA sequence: TGTGCCAGCAGCCAAGTAAGCGGTCTGAACACCGGGGAGCTGTTTTTT. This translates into CASSQVSGLNTGELFF.

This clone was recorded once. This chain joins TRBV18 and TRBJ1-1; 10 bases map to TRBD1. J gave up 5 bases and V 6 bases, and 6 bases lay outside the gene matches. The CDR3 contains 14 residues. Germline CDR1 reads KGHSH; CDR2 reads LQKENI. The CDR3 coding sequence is TGTGCCAGCTCGCGACAGGGGGCTGGGACTGAAGCTTTCTTT. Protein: CASSRQGAGTEAFF.

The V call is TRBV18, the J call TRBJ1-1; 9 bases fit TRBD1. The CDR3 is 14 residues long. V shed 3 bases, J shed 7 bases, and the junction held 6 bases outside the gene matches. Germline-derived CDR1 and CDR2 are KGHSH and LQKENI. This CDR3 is CASSPGTGRNEAFF. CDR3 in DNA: TGTGCCAGCTCACCGGGGACAGGGAGGAATGAAGCTTTCTTT.

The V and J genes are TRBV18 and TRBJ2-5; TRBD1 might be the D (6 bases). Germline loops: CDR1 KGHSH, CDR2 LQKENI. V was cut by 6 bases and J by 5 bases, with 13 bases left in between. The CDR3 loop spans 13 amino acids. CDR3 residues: CASSLGQLETQYF. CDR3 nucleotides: TGTGCCAGCTCCCTAGGACAGTTGGAGACCCAGTACTTC.

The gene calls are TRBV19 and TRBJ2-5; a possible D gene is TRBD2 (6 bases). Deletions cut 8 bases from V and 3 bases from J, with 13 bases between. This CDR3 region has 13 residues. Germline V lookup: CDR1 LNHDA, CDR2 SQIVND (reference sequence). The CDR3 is CASGVGGKETQYF. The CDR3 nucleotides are TGTGCCAGTGGGGTCGGGGGTAAAGAGACCCAGTACTTC.

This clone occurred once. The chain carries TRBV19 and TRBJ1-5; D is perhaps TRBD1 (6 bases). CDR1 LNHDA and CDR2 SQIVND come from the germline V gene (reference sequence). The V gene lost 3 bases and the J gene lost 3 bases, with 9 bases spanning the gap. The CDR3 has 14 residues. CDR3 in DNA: TGTGCCAGTAGTATGAGGGACAACAATCAGCCCCAGCATTTT. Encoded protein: CASSMRDNNQPQHF.

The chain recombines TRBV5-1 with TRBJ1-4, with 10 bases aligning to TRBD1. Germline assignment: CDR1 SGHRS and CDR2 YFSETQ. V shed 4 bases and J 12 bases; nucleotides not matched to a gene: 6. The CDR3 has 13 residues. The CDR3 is CASSIGTGVELFF. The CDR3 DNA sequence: TGCGCCAGCAGCATCGGGACAGGGGTAGAACTGTTTTTT.

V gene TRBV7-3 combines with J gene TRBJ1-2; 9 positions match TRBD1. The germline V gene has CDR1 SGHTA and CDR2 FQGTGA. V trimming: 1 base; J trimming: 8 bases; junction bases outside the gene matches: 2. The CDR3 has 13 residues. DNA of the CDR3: TGTGCCAGCAGCTTAAAAGGGACAGGGGGCTACACCTTC. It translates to CASSLKGTGGYTF.

CDR3 DNA sequence: TGTGCCAGCAGTTTTGATTGGCGGGAAGCTTTCTTT. Translated: CASSFDWREAFF. The rearrangement links TRBV12-3 or TRBV12-4 to TRBJ1-1; D remains unclear. The CDR3 has 12 residues. V lost 3 bases to trimming and J lost 8 bases, with 10 bases between them.

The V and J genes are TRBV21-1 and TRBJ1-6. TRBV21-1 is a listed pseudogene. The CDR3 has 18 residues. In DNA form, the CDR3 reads TGTGCCAGCAGCAAAGCGCGGGGCACCGGACAATTAAATTCACCCCTCCACTTT. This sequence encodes CASSKARGTGQLNSPLHF.

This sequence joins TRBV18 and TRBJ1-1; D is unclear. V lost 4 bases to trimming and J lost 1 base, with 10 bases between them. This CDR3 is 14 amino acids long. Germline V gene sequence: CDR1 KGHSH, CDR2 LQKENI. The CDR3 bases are TGTGCCAGCTCACGAGGACTCCAGAACACTGAAGCTTTCTTT. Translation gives CASSRGLQNTEAFF. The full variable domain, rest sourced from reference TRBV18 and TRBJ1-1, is NAGVMQNPRHLVRRRGQEARLRCSPMKGHSHVYWYRQLPEEGLKFMVYLQKENIIDESGMPKERFSAEFPKEGPSILRIQQVVRGDSAAYFCASSRGLQNTEAFFGQGTRLTVV.

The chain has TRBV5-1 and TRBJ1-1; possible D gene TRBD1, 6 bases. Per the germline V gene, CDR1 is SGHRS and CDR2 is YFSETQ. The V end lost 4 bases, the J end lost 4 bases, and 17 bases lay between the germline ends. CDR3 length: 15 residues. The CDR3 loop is CASSRKEGVSTEAFF. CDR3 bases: TGCGCCAGCAGCAGGAAAGAGGGGGTTAGCACTGAAGCTTTCTTT.

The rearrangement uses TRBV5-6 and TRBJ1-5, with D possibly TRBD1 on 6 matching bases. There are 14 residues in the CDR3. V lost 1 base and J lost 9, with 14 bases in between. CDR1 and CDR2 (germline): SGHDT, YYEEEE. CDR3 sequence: CASSLTTGKGPQHF. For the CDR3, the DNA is TGTGCCAGCAGCTTGACTACAGGGAAAGGGCCCCAGCATTTT.

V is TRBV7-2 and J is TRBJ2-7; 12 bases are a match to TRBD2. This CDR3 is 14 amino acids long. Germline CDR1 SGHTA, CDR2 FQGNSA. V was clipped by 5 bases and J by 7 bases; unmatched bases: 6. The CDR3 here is CASSALAGGGEQYF. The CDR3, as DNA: TGTGCCAGCAGCGCACTAGCGGGGGGTGGGGAGCAGTACTTC.

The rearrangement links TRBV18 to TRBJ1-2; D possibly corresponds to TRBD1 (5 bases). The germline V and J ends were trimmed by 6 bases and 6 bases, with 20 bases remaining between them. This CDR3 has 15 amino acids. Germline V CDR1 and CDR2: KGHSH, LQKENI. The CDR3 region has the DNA TGTGCCAGCTCCCCAAACCAGGGATTTCCTAATGGCTACACCTTC. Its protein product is CASSPNQGFPNGYTF.

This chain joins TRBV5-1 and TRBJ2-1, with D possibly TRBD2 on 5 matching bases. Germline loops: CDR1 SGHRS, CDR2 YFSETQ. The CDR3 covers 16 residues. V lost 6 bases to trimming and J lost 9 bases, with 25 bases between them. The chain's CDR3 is CASIPGSIQAATEQFF. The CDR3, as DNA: TGCGCCAGCATACCGGGAAGCATACAAGCGGCCACTGAGCAGTTCTTC. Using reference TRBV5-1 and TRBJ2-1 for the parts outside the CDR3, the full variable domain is KAGVTQTPRYLIKTRGQQVTLSCSPISGHRSVSWYQQTPGQGLQFLFEYFSETQRNKGNFPGRFSGRQFSNSRSEMNVSTLELGDSALYLCASIPGSIQAATEQFFGPGTRLTVL.

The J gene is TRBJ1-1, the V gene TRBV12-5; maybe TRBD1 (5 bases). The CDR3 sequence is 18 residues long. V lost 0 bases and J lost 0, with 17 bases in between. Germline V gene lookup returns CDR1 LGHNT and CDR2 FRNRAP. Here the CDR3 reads CASGLVPRGGLLNTEAFF. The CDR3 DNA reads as TGTGCTAGTGGTTTGGTCCCTCGGGGGGGTCTCTTGAACACTGAAGCTTTCTTT.

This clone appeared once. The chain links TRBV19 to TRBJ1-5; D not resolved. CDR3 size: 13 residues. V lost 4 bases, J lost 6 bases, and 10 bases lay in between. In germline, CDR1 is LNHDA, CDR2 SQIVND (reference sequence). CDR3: CASSRESIQPQHF. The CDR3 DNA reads TGTGCCAGTAGTAGGGAGTCCATTCAGCCCCAGCATTTT. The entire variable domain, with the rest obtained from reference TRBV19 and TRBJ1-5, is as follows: DGGITQSPKYLFRKEGQNVTLSCEQNLNHDAMYWYRQDPGQGLRLIYYSQIVNDFQKGDIAEGYSVSREKKESFPLTVTSAQKNPTAFYLCASSRESIQPQHFGDGTRLSIL.

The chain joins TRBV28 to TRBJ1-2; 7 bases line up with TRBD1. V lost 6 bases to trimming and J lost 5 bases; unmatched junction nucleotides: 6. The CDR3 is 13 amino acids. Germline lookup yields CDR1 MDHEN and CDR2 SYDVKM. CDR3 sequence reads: CASRSGQLYGYTF. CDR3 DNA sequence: TGTGCCAGCAGATCGGGACAGCTTTATGGCTACACCTTC.

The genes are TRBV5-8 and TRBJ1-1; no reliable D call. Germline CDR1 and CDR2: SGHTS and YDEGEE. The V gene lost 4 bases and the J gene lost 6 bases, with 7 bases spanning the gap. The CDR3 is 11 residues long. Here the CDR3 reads CASSPRAEAFF. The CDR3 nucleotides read TGTGCCAGCAGCCCGAGAGCTGAAGCTTTCTTT.

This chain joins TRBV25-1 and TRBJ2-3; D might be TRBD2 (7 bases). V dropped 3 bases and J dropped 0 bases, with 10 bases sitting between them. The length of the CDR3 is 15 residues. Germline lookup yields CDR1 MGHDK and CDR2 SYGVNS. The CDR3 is CASSDRGASTDTQYF. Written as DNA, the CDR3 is TGTGCCAGCAGTGATCGGGGGGCAAGCACAGATACGCAGTATTTT.

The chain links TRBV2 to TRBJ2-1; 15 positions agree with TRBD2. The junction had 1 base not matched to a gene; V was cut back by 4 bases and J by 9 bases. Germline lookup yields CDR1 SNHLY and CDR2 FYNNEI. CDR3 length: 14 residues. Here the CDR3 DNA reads TGTGCCAGCAGTGGGGGACTAGCGGGAGGTGAGCAGTTCTTC. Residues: CASSGGLAGGEQFF.